This TCR beta chain is from a study of cytomegalovirus exposure and HLA in healthy donors. Study in general: Both the 120 validation repertoires and the approximately 640 first-cohort repertoires used the same platform, as reported by a later analysis.

The CDR3 is made up of 12 amino acids. Germline V lookup: CDR1 WSHSY, CDR2 SAAADI. Deletions cut 10 bases from V and 4 bases from J, with 13 bases between. Points from the study as a whole: The tendency of first-cohort TCR clusters to co-occur in the 120 validation repertoires was identified by a subsequent analysis.

On this clone: Its specificity is not known.

Method: immunoSEQ multiplex PCR; TCRdb's copy keeps in-frame clones and lacks some. The data contain under 150,000 clones, about nine tenths of them singletons. The validation cohort, a group of over a hundred subjects, included the donors and was separate from the approximately 660-subject first cohort. This TCR derives from a man younger than 35 in good health and CMV-seronegative. The sequencing input was PBMCs. The chain has TRBV10-2 and TRBJ1-2; a possible D gene is TRBD1 (6 bases). CDR3 DNA sequence: TGCGCCAATACGACAGGCCCCTATGGCTACACCTTC. This translates into CANTTGPYGYTF.